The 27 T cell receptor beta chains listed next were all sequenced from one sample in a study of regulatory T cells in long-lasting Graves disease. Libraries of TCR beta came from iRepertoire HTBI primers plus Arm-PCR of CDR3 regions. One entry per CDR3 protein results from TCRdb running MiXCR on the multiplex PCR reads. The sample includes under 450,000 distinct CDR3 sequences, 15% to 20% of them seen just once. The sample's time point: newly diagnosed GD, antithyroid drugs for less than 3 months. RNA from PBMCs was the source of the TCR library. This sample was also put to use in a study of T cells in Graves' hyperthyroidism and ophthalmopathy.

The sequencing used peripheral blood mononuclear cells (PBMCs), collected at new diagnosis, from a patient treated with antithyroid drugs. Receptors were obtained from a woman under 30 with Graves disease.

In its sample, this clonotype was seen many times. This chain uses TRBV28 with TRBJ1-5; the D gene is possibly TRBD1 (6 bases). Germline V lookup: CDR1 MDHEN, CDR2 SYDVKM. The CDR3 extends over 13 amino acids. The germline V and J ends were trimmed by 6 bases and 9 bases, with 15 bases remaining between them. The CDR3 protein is CASSEGVRPPQHF. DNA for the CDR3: TGTGCCAGCAGCGAGGGGGTTCGGCCGCCCCAGCATTTT. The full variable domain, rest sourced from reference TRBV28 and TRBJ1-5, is DVKVTQSSRYLVKRTGEKVFLECVQDMDHENMFWYRQDPGLGLRLIYFSYDVKMKEKGDIPEGYSVSREKKERFSLILESASTNQTSMYLCASSEGVRPPQHFGDGTRLSIL.

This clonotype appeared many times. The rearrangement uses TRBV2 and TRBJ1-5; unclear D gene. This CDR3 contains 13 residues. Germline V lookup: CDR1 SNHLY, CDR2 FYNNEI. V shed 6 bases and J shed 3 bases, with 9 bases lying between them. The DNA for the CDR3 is TGTGCCAGCAGACGGAGTTTCAATCAGCCCCAGCATTTT. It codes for CASRRSFNQPQHF.

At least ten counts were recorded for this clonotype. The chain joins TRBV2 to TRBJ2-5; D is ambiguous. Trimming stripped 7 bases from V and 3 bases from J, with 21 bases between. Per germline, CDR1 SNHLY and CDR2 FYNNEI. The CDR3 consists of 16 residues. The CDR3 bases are TGTGCCAGCACCGAGGCGGTTTTTATGGGAAAAGAGACCCAGTACTTC. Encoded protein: CASTEAVFMGKETQYF.

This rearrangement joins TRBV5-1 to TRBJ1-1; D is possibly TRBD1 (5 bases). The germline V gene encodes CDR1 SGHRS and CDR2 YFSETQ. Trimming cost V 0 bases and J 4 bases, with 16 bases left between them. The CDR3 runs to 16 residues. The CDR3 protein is CASSLGDRGLRTEAFF. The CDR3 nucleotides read TGCGCCAGCAGCTTGGGAGACAGAGGACTTCGCACTGAAGCTTTCTTT. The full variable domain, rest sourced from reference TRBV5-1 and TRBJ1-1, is KAGVTQTPRYLIKTRGQQVTLSCSPISGHRSVSWYQQTPGQGLQFLFEYFSETQRNKGNFPGRFSGRQFSNSRSEMNVSTLELGDSALYLCASSLGDRGLRTEAFFGQGTRLTVV.

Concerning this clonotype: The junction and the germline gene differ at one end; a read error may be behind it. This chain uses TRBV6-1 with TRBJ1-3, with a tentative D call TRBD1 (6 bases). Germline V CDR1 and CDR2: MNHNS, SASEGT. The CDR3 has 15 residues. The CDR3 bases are TGTGCCAGCAGGAGACAGGACCTCTCTGGAAACGCCATATATTTT. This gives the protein CASRRQDLSGNAIYF.

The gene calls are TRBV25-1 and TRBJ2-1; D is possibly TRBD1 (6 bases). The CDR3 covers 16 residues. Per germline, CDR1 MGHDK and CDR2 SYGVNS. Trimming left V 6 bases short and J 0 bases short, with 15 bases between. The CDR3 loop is CASRGVGHSSYNEQFF. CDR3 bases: TGTGCCAGCAGGGGGGTGGGACACAGCTCCTACAATGAGCAGTTCTTC.

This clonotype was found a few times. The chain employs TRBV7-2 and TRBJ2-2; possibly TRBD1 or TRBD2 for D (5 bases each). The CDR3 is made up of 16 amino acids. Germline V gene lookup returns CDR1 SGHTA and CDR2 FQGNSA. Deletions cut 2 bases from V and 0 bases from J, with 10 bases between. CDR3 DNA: TGTGCCAGCAGCTTACGGGGCAGGGCGAACACCGGGGAGCTGTTTTTT. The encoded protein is CASSLRGRANTGELFF.

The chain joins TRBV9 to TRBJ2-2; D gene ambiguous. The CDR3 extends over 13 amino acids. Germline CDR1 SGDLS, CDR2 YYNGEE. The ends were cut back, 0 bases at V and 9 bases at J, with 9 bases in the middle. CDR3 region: CASSVGLGRELFF. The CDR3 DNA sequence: TGTGCCAGCAGCGTAGGTCTAGGGCGGGAGCTGTTTTTT.

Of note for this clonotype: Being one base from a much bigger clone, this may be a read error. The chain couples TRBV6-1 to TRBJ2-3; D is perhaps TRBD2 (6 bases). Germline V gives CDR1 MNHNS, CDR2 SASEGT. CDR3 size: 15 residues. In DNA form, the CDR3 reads TGTGCCAGCTTGTTCGGAGGGGCTAGCAGAGATACGCAGTATTTT. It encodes CASLFGGASRDTQYF.

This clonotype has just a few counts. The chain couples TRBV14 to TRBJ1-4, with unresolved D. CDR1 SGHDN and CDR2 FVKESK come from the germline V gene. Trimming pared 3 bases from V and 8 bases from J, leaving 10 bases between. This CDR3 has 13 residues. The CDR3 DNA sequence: TGTGCCAGCAGCCAGAACCTAAGGGAAAAACTGTTTTTT. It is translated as CASSQNLREKLFF.

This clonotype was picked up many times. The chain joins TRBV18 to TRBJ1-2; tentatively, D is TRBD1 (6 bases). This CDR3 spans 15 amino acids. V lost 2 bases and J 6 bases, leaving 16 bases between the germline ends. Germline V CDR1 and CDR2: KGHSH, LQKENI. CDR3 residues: CASSPDRHSVDGYTF. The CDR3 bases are TGTGCCAGCTCACCAGACAGGCATAGTGTCGATGGCTACACCTTC.

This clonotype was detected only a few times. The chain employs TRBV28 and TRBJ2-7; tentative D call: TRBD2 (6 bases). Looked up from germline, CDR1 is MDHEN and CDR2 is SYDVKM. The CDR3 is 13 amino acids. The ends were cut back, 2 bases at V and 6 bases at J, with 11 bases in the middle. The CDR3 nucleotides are TGTGCCAGCAGTTTAAAGCGGGCGGCCGAGCAGTACTTC. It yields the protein CASSLKRAAEQYF.

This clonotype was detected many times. The CDR3 DNA sequence: TGTGCCAGCAGCTTCGGGCTAGCCTCCGAGACCCAGTACTTC. Its translation: CASSFGLASETQYF. The chain has TRBV13 and TRBJ2-5, with D possibly TRBD2 on 5 matching bases. Trimming pared 3 bases from V and 5 bases from J, leaving 13 bases between. CDR1 is PRHDT and CDR2 is FYEKMQ in the germline V gene (reference sequence). CDR3 length: 14 amino acids.

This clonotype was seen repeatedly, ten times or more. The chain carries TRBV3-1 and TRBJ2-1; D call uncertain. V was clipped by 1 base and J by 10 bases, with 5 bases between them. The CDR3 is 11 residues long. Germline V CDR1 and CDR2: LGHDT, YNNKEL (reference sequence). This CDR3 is CASSQVSEQFF. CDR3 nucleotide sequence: TGTGCCAGCAGCCAAGTTAGCGAGCAGTTCTTC.

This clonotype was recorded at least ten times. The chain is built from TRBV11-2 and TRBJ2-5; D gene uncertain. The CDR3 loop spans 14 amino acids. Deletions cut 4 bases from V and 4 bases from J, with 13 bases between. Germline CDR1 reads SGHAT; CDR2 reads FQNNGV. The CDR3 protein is CASSSPTLAETQYF. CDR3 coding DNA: TGTGCCAGCAGCTCACCCACATTGGCAGAGACCCAGTACTTC.

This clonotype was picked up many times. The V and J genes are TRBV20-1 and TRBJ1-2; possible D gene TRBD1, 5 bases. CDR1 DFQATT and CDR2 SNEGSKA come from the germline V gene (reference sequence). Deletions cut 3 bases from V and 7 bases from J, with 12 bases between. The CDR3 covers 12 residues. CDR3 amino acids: CSARVRGTGYTF. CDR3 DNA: TGCAGTGCTAGGGTCCGGGGGACTGGCTACACCTTC.

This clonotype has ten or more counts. CDR3 in DNA: TGCGCCAGCAGCCAAGGTGGAGGCCTAGCGGGGGGGCAGAATGAGCAGTTCTTC. Residues: CASSQGGGLAGGQNEQFF. The chain carries TRBV4-1 and TRBJ2-1, with 12 bases fitting TRBD2. CDR1 and CDR2 (germline): MGHRA, YSYEKL. This CDR3 has 18 residues. V lost 1 base, J lost 7 bases, and 11 bases stayed unmatched.

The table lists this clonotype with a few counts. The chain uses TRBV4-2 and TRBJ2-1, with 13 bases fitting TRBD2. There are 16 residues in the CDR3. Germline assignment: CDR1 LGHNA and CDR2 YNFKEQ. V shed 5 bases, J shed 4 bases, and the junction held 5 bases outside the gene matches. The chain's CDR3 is CASSSGTSGMYNEQFF. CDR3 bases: TGTGCCAGCAGCAGCGGGACTAGCGGGATGTACAATGAGCAGTTCTTC.

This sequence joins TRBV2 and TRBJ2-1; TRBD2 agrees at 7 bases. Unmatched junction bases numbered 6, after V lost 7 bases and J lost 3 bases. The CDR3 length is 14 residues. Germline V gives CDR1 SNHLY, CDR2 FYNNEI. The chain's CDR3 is CASKAAGDYNEQFF. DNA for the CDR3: TGTGCCAGCAAGGCGGCGGGAGACTACAATGAGCAGTTCTTC.

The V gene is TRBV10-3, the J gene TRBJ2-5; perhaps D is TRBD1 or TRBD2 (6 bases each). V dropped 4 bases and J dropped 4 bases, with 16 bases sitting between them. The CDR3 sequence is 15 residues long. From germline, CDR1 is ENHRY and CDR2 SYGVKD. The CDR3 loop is CAISGGAIEGETQYF. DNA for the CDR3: TGTGCCATCAGTGGGGGGGCAATAGAGGGAGAGACCCAGTACTTC.

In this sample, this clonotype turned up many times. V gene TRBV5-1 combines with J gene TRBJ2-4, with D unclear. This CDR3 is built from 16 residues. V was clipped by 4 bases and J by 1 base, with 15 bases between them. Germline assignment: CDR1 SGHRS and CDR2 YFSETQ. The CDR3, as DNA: TGCGCCAGCAGCCCAGAATCCTACCGGGCCAAAAACATTCAGTACTTC. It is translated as CASSPESYRAKNIQYF.

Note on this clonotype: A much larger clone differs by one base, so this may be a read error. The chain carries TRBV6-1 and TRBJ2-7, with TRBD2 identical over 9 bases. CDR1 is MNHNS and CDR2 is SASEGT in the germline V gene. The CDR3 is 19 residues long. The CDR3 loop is CACSESLTSGRRLTYEQYF. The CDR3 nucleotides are TGTGCCTGCAGTGAATCCTTGACTAGCGGCAGACGCCTGACCTACGAGCAGTACTTC.

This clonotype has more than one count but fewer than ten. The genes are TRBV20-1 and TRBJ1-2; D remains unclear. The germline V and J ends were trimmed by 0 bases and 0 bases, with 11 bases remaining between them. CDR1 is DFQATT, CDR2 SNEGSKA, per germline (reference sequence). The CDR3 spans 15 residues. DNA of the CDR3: TGCAGTGCTAGAGAGACGGCAGCTCCTAACTATGGCTACACCTTC. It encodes CSARETAAPNYGYTF.

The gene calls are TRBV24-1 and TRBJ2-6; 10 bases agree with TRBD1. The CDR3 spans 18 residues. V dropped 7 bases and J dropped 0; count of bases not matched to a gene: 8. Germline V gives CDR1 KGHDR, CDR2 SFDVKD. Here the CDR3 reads CATSTGTGDFSGANVLTF. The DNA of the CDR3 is TGTGCCACCAGCACCGGGACAGGGGACTTCTCTGGGGCCAACGTCCTGACTTTC.

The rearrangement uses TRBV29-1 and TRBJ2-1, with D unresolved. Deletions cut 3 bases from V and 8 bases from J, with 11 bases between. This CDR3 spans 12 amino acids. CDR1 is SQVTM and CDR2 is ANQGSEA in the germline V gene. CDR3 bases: TGCAGCGTTGAGGTTCGCGCGCATGAGCAGTTCTTC. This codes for CSVEVRAHEQFF.

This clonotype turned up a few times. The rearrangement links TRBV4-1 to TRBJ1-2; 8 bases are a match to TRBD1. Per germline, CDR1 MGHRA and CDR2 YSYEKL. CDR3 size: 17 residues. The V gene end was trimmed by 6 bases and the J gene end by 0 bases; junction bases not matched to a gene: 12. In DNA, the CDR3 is TGCGCCAGCAGGGCCCCTGGAGGGACAGGAGCTAACTATGGCTACACCTTC. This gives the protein CASRAPGGTGANYGYTF.

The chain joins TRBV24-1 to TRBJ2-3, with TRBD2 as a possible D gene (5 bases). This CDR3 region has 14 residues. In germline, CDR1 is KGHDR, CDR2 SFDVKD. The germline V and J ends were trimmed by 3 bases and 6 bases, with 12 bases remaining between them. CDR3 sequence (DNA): TGTGCCACCAGTGATGGTGAGGGCCTCGATACGCAGTATTTT. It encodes CATSDGEGLDTQYF.